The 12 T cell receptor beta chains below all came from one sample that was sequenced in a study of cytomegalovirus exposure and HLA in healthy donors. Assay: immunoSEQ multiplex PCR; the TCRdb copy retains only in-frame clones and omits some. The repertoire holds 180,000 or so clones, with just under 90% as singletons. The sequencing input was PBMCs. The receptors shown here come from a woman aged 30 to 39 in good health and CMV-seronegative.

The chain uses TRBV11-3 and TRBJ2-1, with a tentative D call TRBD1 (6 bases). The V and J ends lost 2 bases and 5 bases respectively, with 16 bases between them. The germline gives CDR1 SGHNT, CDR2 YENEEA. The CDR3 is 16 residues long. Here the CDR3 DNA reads TGTGCCAGCAGCTTATCGGCAGGGGTGGGGGACAATGAGCAGTTCTTC. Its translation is CASSLSAGVGDNEQFF. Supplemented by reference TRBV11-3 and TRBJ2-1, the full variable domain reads EAGVVQSPRYKIIEKKQPVAFWCNPISGHNTLYWYLQNLGQGPELLIRYENEEAVDDSQLPKDRFSAERLKGVDSTLKIQPAELGDSAVYLCASSLSAGVGDNEQFFGPGTRLTVL.

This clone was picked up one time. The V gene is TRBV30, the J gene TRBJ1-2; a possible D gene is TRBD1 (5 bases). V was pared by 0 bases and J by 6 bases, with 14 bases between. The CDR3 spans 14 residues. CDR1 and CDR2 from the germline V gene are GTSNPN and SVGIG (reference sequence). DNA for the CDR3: TGTGCCTGGAGTGTAGGGGTCGGGGGAAATGGCTACACCTTC. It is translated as CAWSVGVGGNGYTF.

CDR3 coding DNA: TGTGCCAGCAGCTTAGCTTCAGGGTCTAGCGGGGGCCGGGGCACAGATACGCAGTATTTT. This codes for CASSLASGSSGGRGTDTQYF. The V and J genes are TRBV7-6 and TRBJ2-3, with 10 bases lining up with TRBD2. The CDR3 covers 20 residues. The germline CDR1 and CDR2 sequences are SGHVS and FNYEAQ. After removal of 0 bases from V and 1 base from J, the junction contained 13 bases not matched to a gene.

The CDR3: CASSLEGQPSGGYTF. The DNA of the CDR3 is TGCGCCAGCAGCTTGGAGGGCCAACCCTCGGGAGGCTACACCTTC. The V call is TRBV5-1, the J call TRBJ1-2; no clear D. CDR1 is SGHRS and CDR2 is YFSETQ in the germline V gene. Trimming removed 0 bases from V and 8 bases from J, with 17 bases in between. CDR3 size: 15 residues. The variable domain in full, completed from reference TRBV5-1 and TRBJ1-2, reads KAGVTQTPRYLIKTRGQQVTLSCSPISGHRSVSWYQQTPGQGLQFLFEYFSETQRNKGNFPGRFSGRQFSNSRSEMNVSTLELGDSALYLCASSLEGQPSGGYTFGSGTRLTVV.

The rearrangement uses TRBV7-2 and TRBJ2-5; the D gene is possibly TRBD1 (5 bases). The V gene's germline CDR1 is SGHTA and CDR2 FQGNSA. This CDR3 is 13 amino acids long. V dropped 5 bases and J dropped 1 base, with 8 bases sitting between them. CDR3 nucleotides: TGTGCCAGCAGCGACAGAGTCCAAGAGACCCAGTACTTC. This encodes CASSDRVQETQYF.

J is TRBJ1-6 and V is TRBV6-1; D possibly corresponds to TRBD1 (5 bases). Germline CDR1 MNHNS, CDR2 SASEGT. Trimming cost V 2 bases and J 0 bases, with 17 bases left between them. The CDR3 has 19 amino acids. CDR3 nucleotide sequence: TGTGCCAGCAGTGAATTCGTTCGGCGGGGGAGCTCCTATAATTCACCCCTCCACTTT. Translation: CASSEFVRRGSSYNSPLHF.

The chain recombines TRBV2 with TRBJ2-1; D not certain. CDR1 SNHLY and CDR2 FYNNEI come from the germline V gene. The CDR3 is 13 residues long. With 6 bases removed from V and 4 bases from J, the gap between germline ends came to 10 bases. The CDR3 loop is CASRTAAYNEQFF. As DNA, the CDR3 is TGTGCCAGCAGAACGGCGGCGTACAATGAGCAGTTCTTC.

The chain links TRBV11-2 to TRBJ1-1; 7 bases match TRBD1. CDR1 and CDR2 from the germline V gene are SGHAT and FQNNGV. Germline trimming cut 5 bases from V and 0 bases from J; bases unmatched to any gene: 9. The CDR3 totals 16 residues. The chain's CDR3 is CASSQGELIMNTEAFF. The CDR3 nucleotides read TGTGCCAGCAGCCAGGGGGAGCTTATCATGAACACTGAAGCTTTCTTT.

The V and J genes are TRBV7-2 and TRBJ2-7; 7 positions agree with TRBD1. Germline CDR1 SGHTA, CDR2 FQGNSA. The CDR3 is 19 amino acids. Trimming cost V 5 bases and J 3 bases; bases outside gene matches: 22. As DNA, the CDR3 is TGTGCCAGCAGCGGAATAGCAGGGGACAGTGAATCCTTTATCTACGAGCAGTACTTC. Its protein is CASSGIAGDSESFIYEQYF. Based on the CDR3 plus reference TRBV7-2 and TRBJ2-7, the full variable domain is GAGVSQSPSNKVTEKGKDVELRCDPISGHTALYWYRQSLGQGLEFLIYFQGNSAPDKSGLPSDRFSAERTGGSVSTLTIQRTQQEDSAVYLCASSGIAGDSESFIYEQYFGPGTRLTVT.

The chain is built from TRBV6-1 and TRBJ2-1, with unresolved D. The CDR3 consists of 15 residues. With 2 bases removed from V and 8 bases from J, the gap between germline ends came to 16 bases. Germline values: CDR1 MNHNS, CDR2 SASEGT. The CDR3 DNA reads TGTGCCAGCAGTGAACGCGGTTTTTCGGTCGATGAGCAGTTCTTC. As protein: CASSERGFSVDEQFF.

CDR3: CASSQSGGTARGYTF. The DNA of the CDR3 is TGTGCCAGCAGCCAATCCGGTGGGACAGCAAGGGGCTACACCTTC. The V gene is TRBV11-2, the J gene TRBJ1-2; TRBD1 agrees at 7 bases. The CDR3 runs to 15 residues. V shed 5 bases, J shed 8 bases, and the junction held 14 bases outside the gene matches. CDR1 is SGHAT, CDR2 FQNNGV, per germline.

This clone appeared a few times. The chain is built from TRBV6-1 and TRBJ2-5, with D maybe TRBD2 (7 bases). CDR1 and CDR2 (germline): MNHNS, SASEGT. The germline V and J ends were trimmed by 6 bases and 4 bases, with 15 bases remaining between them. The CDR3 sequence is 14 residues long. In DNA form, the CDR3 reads TGTGCCAGCAGCGAGGGGGGGGGCGGAGAGACCCAGTACTTC. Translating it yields CASSEGGGGETQYF.